These 22 T cell receptor beta chains were all obtained from the same sample, sequenced in a study of read filtering for tumor transcriptome and immune sequencing. This library used roughly 400 ng RNA and molecular barcoded adaptors spanning alpha/delta and beta/gamma chains. From the reads, TCRdb called clonotypes with MiXCR, one entry per CDR3 protein. The data show 120,000 or so distinct CDR3 sequences, with roughly 13% seen just once and 9.5% to 11% held by the top ten. Sequences were obtained from a population of CD138-negative cells sorted from bone marrow. These receptors were taken from a donor at least 40 years old with multiple myeloma.

As to this clonotype: An end of the junction does not agree with germline; a read error may underlie this. This rearrangement joins TRBV3-1 to TRBJ2-1; D is possibly TRBD2 (5 bases). In germline, CDR1 is LGHDT, CDR2 YNNKEL (reference sequence). The CDR3 has 15 residues. The CDR3 is CASGQDSSSYNERFF. The CDR3 DNA follows: TGTGCCAGCGGCCAAGATTCTAGCAGCTACAATGAGCGGTTCTTC.

Ten or more counts support this clonotype. This sequence joins TRBV29-1 and TRBJ2-1; 9 bases map to TRBD2. After removal of 2 bases from V and 5 bases from J, the junction contained 10 bases not matched to a gene. The CDR3 sequence is 16 residues long. Germline assignment: CDR1 SQVTM and CDR2 ANQGSEA. The CDR3 nucleotides are TGCAGCGTTGAACTCGTTAGCGGGAGCGCTCACAATGAGCAGTTCTTC. Translating gives CSVELVSGSAHNEQFF.

The sample holds many counts of this clonotype. J is TRBJ1-1 and V is TRBV7-9; 8 bases map to TRBD1. V dropped 3 bases and J dropped 5; count of bases not matched to a gene: 14. Germline CDR1 reads SEHNR; CDR2 reads FQNEAQ (reference sequence). This CDR3 contains 17 residues. CDR3 sequence reads: CASSFSSGRTGRTEAFF. CDR3 nucleotides: TGTGCCAGCAGCTTTAGTTCGGGACGGACAGGGCGGACTGAAGCTTTCTTT.

Many counts were recorded for this clonotype. The rearrangement joins TRBV14 to TRBJ2-3, with a tentative D call TRBD2 (5 bases). V was trimmed by 4 bases and J by 0 bases, leaving 8 bases between them. Germline V gene data show CDR1 as SGHDN and CDR2 as FVKESK. The CDR3 consists of 14 residues. The CDR3: CASSRGLSTDTQYF. In DNA form, the CDR3 reads TGTGCCAGCAGCCGTGGACTTAGCACAGATACGCAGTATTTT.

A few counts support this clonotype. A read error may explain this, as a much larger clone is one base away. The gene calls are TRBV3-1 and TRBJ2-1; the match to TRBD1 covers 9 bases. V shed 2 bases, J shed 8 bases, and the junction held 7 bases outside the gene matches. Germline V gene sequence: CDR1 LGHDT, CDR2 YNNKEL (reference sequence). The CDR3 totals 15 residues. The CDR3 protein is CASSQNRGRLDEQFF. The CDR3 region has the DNA TGTGCCAGCAGCCAAAACAGGGGGCGCTTGGATGAGCAGTTCTTC.

The V and J genes are TRBV19 and TRBJ2-3; D remains ambiguous. Germline CDR1 reads LNHDA; CDR2 reads SQIVND (reference sequence). Trimming shortened V by 5 bases and J by 4 bases, and 16 bases separated the two germline ends. This CDR3 has 15 amino acids. CDR3 DNA sequence: TGTGCCAGTAGTTCGACACCCAACGTCGCAGATACGCAGTATTTT. It is translated as CASSSTPNVADTQYF.

This clonotype showed up just a few times. A much larger clone lies a single base off, so this may be a read error. The chain recombines TRBV12-3 or TRBV12-4 with TRBJ2-5; D remains ambiguous. This CDR3 spans 15 amino acids. V shed 8 bases and J shed 4 bases, with 20 bases lying between them. CDR3 in DNA: TGTGCCAGCTGTTCCCCAATTAGTCAGACAGAGACCCAGTACTTC. This translates into CASCSPISQTETQYF.

This clonotype was seen repeatedly, ten times or more. The rearrangement links TRBV20-1 to TRBJ2-1; TRBD2 matches at 11 bases. There are 16 residues in the CDR3. Germline-derived CDR1 and CDR2 are DFQATT and SNEGSKA (reference sequence). The V segment lost 4 bases and the J segment 5 bases; nucleotides outside the gene matches: 10. The CDR3 sequence: CSAKGPVAGGDNEQFF. The CDR3 DNA reads TGCAGTGCTAAGGGCCCCGTAGCGGGAGGGGACAATGAGCAGTTCTTC.

This clonotype was observed at least ten times. The chain carries TRBV7-2 and TRBJ2-2, with a weak D call TRBD1 (5 bases). From germline, CDR1 is SGHTA and CDR2 FQGNSA. V was cut by 0 bases and J by 6 bases, with 11 bases left in between. This CDR3 is 15 amino acids long. The CDR3: CASSLAGPSSGELFF. In DNA form, the CDR3 reads TGTGCCAGCAGCTTAGCGGGGCCCTCTTCCGGGGAGCTGTTTTTT.

This clonotype came up many times. The chain carries TRBV7-9 and TRBJ2-1, with D perhaps TRBD1 (5 bases). The germline CDR1 and CDR2 sequences are SEHNR and FQNEAQ (reference sequence). Deletions cut 0 bases from V and 4 bases from J, with 10 bases between. CDR3 length: 15 amino acids. The CDR3: CASSLAGREYNEQFF. CDR3 DNA sequence: TGTGCCAGCAGCTTAGCTGGCAGGGAATACAATGAGCAGTTCTTC.

This clonotype was detected many times. The rearrangement uses TRBV5-5 and TRBJ1-4; D gene ambiguous. Germline V gene lookup returns CDR1 SGHKS and CDR2 YYEKEE (reference sequence). Trimming removed 0 bases from V and 5 bases from J, with 5 bases in between. CDR3 size: 13 residues. The CDR3 reads CASSLAGNEKLFF. The CDR3, as DNA: TGTGCCAGCAGCTTGGCGGGGAATGAAAAACTGTTTTTT.

As regards this clonotype: A read error is the likely source, as a far larger clone sits one nucleotide away. A read error is likely, as this CDR3 ends without the conserved phenylalanine or tryptophan. The chain carries TRBV6-1 and TRBJ1-5, with TRBD1 identical over 10 bases. The germline V gene has CDR1 MNHNS and CDR2 SASEGT. This CDR3 comprises 16 residues. Trimming at V came to 5 bases and at J to 2 bases, leaving 6 bases not matched to a gene. CDR3 nucleotide sequence: TGTGCCAGCAGTTATTCCGGGACAGGGGGCAATCAGCCCCAGCATTCT. Translation gives CASSYSGTGGNQPQHS.

This clonotype showed up many times. The rearrangement links TRBV5-1 to TRBJ1-2, with a possible D match to TRBD1 (5 bases). The CDR3 runs to 16 residues. With 0 bases removed from V and 2 bases from J, the gap between germline ends came to 14 bases. Germline V gene lookup returns CDR1 SGHRS and CDR2 YFSETQ. As DNA, the CDR3 is TGCGCCAGCAGCTTGGCCGATCAGGGAGGCAACTATGGCTACACCTTC. Amino acid sequence: CASSLADQGGNYGYTF.

This clonotype has ten or more counts. The CDR3 loop is CASSLIRGWEGNTEAFF. The CDR3, as DNA: TGCGCCAGCAGCCTCATTAGGGGATGGGAGGGGAACACTGAAGCTTTCTTT. The rearrangement uses TRBV4-1 and TRBJ1-1, with D possibly TRBD1 on 5 matching bases. Germline V gene sequence: CDR1 MGHRA, CDR2 YSYEKL. This CDR3 region has 17 residues. V was clipped by 4 bases and J by 1 base, with 19 bases between them.

This clonotype was seen a handful of times. The chain is built from TRBV11-2 and TRBJ2-5; unclear D gene. This CDR3 contains 14 residues. CDR1 and CDR2 from the germline V gene are SGHAT and FQNNGV. Trimming shortened V by 0 bases and J by 2 bases, and 7 bases separated the two germline ends. CDR3 loop: CASSLDNSQETQYF. CDR3 in DNA: TGTGCCAGCAGCTTAGATAACAGTCAAGAGACCCAGTACTTC.

This clonotype was found many times. Here the CDR3 reads CASSLVTVGEQFF. CDR3 bases: TGTGCCAGCAGCTTAGTTACTGTGGGTGAGCAGTTCTTC. The J gene is TRBJ2-1, the V gene TRBV7-2; D unresolved. The ends were cut back, 1 base at V and 9 bases at J, with 10 bases in the middle. The length of the CDR3 is 13 residues. Germline lookup yields CDR1 SGHTA and CDR2 FQGNSA.

This clonotype appeared a few times. The chain carries TRBV12-3 or TRBV12-4 and TRBJ1-5; D is unresolved. This CDR3 comprises 13 residues. V dropped 3 bases and J dropped 7 bases, with 10 bases sitting between them. CDR3 DNA sequence: TGTGCCAGCAGTTTTCTCCCGGTCCAGCCCCAGCATTTT. This encodes CASSFLPVQPQHF.

This clonotype was seen more than once but under ten times. The chain recombines TRBV19 with TRBJ1-2; a weak D match, TRBD1 (6 bases). This CDR3 comprises 14 residues. V dropped 3 bases and J dropped 5 bases, with 13 bases sitting between them. In germline, CDR1 is LNHDA, CDR2 SQIVND (reference sequence). The CDR3 is CASSIGQRVYGYTF. CDR3 bases: TGTGCCAGTAGTATTGGACAGCGTGTTTATGGCTACACCTTC.

There are a few counts of this clonotype. A much larger clone differs from this one at a single base, so this may be a read error. The chain joins TRBV6-6 to TRBJ1-1; D unclear. Germline loops: CDR1 MNHNY, CDR2 SVGAGI (reference sequence). CDR3 size: 12 residues. CDR3 sequence (DNA): TGTGCCAGCAGTTACCCCCCTCCTGAAGTTTTCTTT. This gives the protein CASSYPPPEVFF.

This clonotype was counted many times. The CDR3 coding sequence is TGTGCCAGCAGCCAAGACCAGAACACCGGGGAGCTGTTTTTT. Its translation: CASSQDQNTGELFF. The chain carries TRBV4-2 and TRBJ2-2; D is uncertain. CDR1 is LGHNA, CDR2 YNFKEQ, per germline. This CDR3 has 14 amino acids. Trimming took 0 bases from V and 1 from J, leaving 3 bases between them.

The CDR3 loop reads CASSSARETEETQYF. The CDR3 DNA reads TGTGCCAGCAGCTCCGCCAGGGAAACGGAAGAGACCCAGTACTTC. The chain has TRBV5-4 and TRBJ2-5, with D maybe TRBD1 (5 bases). Germline V gives CDR1 SGHNT, CDR2 YYREEE (reference sequence). The CDR3 length is 15 residues. Trimming left V 3 bases short and J 3 bases short, with 15 bases between.

This clonotype came up many times. CDR3 DNA: TGCAGTGCTAGGGGATCAGCTGAGCAGTTCTTC. It specifies CSARGSAEQFF. The chain combines TRBV20-1 with TRBJ2-1; no firm D call. The CDR3 is made up of 11 amino acids. Per germline, CDR1 DFQATT and CDR2 SNEGSKA (reference sequence). V was shortened by 3 bases and J by 9 bases, with 9 bases between the two germline ends.